This TCR beta chain was sequenced for a study of cytomegalovirus exposure and HLA in healthy donors. This clone came up a few times. Antigen unknown. An end of the junction differs from the germline gene, which may be a read error. Germline V gene lookup returns CDR1 SEHNR and CDR2 FQNEAQ (reference sequence). There are 15 residues in the CDR3. This PCR relied on a set of 60 Vbeta primers and 13 Jbeta primers. Original analysis: Unique TCR beta chains numbered 80 million to 95 million in a later analysis, with around 10 million shared. Assay used: immunoSEQ multiplex PCR; TCRdb lists only in-frame clones, some missing. V and J calls and clone size are as listed in that table; D and trimming were resolved from the DNA. Among approximately 180,000 clones, over 70% were seen once, and the ten largest hold around 2.2%. Findings and limits, study-wide: Productive status was seen about 90% or about 30% of the time for most TCR beta V segments in an earlier analysis.

Sequencing input: PBMCs. The chain links TRBV7-9 to TRBJ1-6, with 7 nucleotides matching TRBD1. The receptor was isolated from a woman aged 25 to 39 in good health and CMV-seronegative. The CDR3 DNA reads as TGCGCCAGCAGCCAAGATGGGACAGATAATTCACCCCTCCACTTT. Translation: CASSQDGTDNSPLHF.